The present T cell receptor (beta chain) was sequenced within a study of resident and recirculating memory T cells in vitiligo. Overall study: Each patient gave two lesional and two nonlesional epidermal shave biopsies, plus PBMCs.

Of note for this clone: What it recognizes is unknown.

Stable patients also lacked confetti depigmentation, a sign of active vitiligo. Patients had received no treatment within the previous three months. The study's findings and limits: No unique dominant TCR clone was found in vitiligo lesions.

The CDR3 contains 14 residues. The V gene end was trimmed by 4 bases and the J gene end by 5 bases; junction bases not matched to a gene: 7. Germline V gene data show CDR1 as SGDLS and CDR2 as YYNGEE. Here immunoSEQ multiplex PCR was the method, and the copy in TCRdb shows in-frame clones only, minus some. The table has approximately 69,000 clones, about nine tenths seen once; the top ten hold more than 4%. The TCR was taken from a male donor with vitiligo. The gene calls are TRBV9 and TRBJ1-1; TRBD1 agrees at 8 bases. Sequencing used blood. The CDR3 DNA follows: TGTGCCAGCAGCACTCAGGGGGCGAGTACTGAAGCTTTCTTT. Translated: CASSTQGASTEAFF.